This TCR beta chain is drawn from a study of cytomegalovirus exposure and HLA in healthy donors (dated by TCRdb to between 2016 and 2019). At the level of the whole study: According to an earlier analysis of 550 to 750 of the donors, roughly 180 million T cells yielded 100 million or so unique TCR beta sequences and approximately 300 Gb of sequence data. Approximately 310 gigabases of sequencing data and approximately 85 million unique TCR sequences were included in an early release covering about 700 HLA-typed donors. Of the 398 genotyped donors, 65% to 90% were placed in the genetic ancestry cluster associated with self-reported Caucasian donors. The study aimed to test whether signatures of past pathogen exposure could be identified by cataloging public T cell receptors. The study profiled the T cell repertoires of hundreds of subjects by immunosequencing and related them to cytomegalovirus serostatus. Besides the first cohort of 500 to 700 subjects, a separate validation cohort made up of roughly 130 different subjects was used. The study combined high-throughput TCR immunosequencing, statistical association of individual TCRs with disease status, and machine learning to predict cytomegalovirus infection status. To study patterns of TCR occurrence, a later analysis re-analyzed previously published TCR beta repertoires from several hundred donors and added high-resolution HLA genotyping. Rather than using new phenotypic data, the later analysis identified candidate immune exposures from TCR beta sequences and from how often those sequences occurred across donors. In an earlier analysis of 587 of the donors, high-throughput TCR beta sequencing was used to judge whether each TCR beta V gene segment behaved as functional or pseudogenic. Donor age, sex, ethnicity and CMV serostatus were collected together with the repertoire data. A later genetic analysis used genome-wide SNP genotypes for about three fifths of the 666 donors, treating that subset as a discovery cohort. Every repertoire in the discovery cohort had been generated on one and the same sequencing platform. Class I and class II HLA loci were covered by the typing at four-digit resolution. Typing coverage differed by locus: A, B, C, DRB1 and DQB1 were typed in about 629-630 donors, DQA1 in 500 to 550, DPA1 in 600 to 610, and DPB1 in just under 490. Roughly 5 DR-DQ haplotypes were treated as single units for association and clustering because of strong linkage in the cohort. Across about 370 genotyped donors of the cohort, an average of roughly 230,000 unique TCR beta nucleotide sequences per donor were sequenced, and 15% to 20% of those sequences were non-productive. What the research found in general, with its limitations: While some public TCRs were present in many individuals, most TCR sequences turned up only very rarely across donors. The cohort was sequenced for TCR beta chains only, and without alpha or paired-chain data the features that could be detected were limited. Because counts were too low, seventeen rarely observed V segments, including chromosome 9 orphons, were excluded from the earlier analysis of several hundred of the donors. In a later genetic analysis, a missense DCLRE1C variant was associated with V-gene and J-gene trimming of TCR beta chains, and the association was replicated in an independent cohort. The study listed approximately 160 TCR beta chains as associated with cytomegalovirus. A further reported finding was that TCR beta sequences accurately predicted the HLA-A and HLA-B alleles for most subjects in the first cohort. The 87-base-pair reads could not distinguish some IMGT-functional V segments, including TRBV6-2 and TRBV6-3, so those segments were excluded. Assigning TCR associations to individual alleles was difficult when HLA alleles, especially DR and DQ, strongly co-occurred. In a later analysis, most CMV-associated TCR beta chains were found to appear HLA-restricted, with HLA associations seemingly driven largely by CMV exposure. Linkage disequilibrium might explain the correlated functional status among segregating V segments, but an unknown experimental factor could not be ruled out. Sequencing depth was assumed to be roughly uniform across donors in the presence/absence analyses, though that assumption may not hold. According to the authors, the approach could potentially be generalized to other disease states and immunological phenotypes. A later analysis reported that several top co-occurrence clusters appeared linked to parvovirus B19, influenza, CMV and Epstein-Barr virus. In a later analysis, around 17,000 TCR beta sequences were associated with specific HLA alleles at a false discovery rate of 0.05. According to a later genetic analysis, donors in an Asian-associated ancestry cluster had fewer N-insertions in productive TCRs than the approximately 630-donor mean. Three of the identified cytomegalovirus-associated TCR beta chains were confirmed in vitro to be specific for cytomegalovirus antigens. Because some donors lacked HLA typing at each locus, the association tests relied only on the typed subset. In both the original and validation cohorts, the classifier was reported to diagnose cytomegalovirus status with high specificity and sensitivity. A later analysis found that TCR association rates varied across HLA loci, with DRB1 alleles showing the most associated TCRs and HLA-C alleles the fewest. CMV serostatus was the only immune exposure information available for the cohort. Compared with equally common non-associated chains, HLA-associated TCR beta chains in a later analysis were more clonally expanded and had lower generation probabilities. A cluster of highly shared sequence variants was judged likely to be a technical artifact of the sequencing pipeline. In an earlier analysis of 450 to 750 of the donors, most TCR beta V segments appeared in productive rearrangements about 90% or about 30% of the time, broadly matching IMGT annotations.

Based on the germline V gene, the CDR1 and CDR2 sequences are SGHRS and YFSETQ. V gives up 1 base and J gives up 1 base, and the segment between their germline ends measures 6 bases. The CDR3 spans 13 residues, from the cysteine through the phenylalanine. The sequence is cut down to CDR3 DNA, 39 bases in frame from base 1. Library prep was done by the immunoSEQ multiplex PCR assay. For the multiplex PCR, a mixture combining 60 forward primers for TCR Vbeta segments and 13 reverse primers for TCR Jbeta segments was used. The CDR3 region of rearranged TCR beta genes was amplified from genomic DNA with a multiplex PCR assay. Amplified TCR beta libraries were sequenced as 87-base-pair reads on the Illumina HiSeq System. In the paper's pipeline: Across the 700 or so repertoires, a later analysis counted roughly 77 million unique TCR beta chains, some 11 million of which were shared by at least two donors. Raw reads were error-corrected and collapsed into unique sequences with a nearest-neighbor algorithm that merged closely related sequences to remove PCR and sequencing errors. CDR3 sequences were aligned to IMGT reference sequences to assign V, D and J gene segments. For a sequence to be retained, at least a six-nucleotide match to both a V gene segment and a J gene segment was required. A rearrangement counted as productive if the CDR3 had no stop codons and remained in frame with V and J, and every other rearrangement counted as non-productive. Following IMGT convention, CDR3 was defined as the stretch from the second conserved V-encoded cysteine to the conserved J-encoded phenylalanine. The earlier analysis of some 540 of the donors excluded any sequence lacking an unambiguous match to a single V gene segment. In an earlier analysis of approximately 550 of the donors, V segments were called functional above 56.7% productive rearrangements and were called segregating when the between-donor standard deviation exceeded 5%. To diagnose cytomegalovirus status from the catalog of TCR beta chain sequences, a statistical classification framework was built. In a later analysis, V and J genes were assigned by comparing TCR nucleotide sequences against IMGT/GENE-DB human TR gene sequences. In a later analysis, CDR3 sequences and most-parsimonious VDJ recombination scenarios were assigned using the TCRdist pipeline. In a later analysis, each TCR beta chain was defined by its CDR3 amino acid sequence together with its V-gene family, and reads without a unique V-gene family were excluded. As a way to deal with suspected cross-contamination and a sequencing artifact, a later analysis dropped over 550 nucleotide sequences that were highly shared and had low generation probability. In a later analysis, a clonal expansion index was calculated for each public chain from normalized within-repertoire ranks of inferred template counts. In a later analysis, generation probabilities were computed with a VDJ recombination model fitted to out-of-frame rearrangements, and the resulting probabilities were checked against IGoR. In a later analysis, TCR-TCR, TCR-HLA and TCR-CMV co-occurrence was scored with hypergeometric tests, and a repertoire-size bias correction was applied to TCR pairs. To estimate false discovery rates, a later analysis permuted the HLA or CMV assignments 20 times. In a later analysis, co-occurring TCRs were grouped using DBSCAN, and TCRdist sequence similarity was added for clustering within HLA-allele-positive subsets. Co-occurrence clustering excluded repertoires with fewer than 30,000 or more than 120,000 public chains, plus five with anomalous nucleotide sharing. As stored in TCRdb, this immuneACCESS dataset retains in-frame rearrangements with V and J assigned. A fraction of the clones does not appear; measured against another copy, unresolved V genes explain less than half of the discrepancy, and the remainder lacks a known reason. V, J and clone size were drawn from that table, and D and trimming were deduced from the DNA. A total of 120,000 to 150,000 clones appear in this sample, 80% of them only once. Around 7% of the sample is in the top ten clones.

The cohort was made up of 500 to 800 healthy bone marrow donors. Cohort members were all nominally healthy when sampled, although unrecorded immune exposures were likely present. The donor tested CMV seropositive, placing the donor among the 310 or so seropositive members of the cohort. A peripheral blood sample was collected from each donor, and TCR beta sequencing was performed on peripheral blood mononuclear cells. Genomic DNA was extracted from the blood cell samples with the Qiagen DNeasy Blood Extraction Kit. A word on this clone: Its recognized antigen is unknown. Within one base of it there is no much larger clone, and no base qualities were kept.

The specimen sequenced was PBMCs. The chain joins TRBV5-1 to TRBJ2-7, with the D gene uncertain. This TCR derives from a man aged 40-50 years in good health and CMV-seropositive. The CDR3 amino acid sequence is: CASSLIESYEQYF. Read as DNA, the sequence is TGCGCCAGCAGCTTGATCGAGTCCTACGAGCAGTACTTC.